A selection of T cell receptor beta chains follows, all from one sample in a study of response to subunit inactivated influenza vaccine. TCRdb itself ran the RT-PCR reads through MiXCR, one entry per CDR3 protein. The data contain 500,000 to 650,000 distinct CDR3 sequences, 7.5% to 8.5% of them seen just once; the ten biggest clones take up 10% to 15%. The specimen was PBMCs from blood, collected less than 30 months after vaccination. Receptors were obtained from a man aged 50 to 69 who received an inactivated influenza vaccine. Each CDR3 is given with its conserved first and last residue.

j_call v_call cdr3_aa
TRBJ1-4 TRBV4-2 CASSQDRGYEKLFF
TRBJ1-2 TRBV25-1 CAGSEQGVSSGYTF
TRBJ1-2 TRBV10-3 CAINDNPTGTNYGYTF
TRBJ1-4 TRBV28 CASSAPWREEKLFF
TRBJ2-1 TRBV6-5 CASSYSPELSSYNEQFF
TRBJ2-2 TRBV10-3 CAISDALAGGPGTGELFF
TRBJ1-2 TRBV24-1 CATSDFGNYGYTF
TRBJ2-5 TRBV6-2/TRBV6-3 CASRRGQRDTQYF
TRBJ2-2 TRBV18 CASSHPDTYTGELFF
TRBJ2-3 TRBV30 CAWSVSRVTDTQYF
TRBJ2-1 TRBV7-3 CASSLRVTASVNEQFF
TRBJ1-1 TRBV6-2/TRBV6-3 CASSYTAEAFF
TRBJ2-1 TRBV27 CARPQGYNEQFF
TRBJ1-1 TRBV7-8 CASSLAGGQSNTEAFF
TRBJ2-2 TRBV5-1 CASSPRTSNLNTGELFF
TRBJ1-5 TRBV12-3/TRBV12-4 CASSFSENQPQHF
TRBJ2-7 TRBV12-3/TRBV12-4 CASSWTVSGGGKYF
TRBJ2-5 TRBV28 CASSLVREVGETQYF
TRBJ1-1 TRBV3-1 CASSQDDAGTLNTEAFF
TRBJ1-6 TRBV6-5 CASSYSFGVYSPLHF
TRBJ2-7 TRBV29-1 CSVEGKIGETGTGTYEQYF
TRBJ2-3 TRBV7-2 CASSLVVGVGTDTQYF
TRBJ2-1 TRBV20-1 CSANLKLRDRVYNEQFF
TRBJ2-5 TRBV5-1 CASSLSSSPETQYF
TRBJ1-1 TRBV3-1 CASSPSGRNTEAFF
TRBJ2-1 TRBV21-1 CASNERGRERRGAYNEQFF
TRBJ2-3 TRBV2 CASSGDRDWGTDTQYF
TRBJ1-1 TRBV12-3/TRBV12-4 CASSGGGLGEAFF
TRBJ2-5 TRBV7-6 CASSFVTGGQETQYF
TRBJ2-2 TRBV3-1 CASSHLLVGSGELFF
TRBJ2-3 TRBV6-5 CASSYLTGDRTDTQYF
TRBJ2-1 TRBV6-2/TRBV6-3 CASSSLGGGARDNEQFF
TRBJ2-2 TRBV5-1 CASSLRPNTGELFF
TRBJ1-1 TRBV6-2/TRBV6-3 CASIKPIGLFTEAFF
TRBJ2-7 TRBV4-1 CASSLIPGRPYEQYF
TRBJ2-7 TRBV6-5 CASSYRHGTSEQYF
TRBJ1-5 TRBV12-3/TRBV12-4 CASSFGGRSNQPQHF
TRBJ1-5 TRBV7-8 CASSLGPGPLYQPQHF
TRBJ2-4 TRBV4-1 CASSQVISRRGQNIQYF
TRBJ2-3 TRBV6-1 CASKVMITDTQYF
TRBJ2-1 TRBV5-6 CASSLQRKYNEQFF
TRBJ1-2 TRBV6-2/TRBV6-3 CASSLQLNYGYTF
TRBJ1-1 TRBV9 CASSPSPVSNTEAFF
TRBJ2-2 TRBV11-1 CASSLVGQLSSNTGELFF
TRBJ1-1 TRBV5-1 CASRGGDNTEAFF
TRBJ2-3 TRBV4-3 CASSQSPGLGGATQYF
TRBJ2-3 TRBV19 CASSIDAAGSTDTQYF
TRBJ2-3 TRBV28 CAIKRTSGARGDTQYF
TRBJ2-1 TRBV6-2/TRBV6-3 CASSSPGLALEQFF